This TCR delta chain was sequenced for a study of DNA immune sequencing with unique molecular identifiers. This clone was seen more than once but under ten times. This likely traces to a read error, being one base from a far larger clone. Distinct nucleotide sequences in the sample also encode this CDR3. Genomic DNA underwent 32-plex PCR targeting all 8 TRDV and 4 TRDJ genes. Adapter PCR followed 3 to 4 barcoding PCR cycles that attached a 12-nucleotide UMI. TCRdb re-processed the multiplex PCR reads via CATT. The repertoire holds roughly 570 delta-chain clones, about an eighth seen once, with around 50% in the top ten. The CDR3 is made up of 18 amino acids. Germline V lookup: CDR1 GEAIGNYY, CDR2 EKD.

V gene TRDV2 combines with J gene TRDJ1; 11 bases map to TRDD3. The TCR sequence derives from a human donor in good health. The sequenced sample consisted of gamma-delta T cells enriched from blood buffy coat, or unenriched PBMCs (not recorded which). Written as DNA, the CDR3 is TGTGCCTGCGACACCGTAACCACACTGGGGGATAATGGCGATAAACTCATCTTT. Residues: CACDTVTTLGDNGDKLIF.